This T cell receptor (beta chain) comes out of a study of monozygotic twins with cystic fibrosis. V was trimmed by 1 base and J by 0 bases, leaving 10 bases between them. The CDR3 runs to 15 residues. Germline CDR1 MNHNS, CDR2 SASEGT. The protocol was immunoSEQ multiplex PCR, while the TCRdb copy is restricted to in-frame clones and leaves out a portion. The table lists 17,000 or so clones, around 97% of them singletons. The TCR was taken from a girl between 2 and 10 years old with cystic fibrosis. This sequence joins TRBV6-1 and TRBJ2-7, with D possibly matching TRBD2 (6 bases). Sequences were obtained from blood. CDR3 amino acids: CASSEGGANSYEQYF. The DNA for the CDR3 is TGTGCCAGCAGTGAAGGCGGGGCCAACTCCTACGAGCAGTACTTC.